Below are 13 T cell receptor beta chains sequenced from a single sample in a study of T cell responses to AZD1222 COVID-19 vaccine. Measured with immunoSEQ multiplex PCR; TCRdb has only the in-frame clones, and not every one. The table has roughly 160,000 clones, about 92% seen once; the top ten hold less than 4.5%. The specimen was peripheral blood, collected on day 0 of MenACWY control vaccination. The receptors stem from an adult in good health.

The chain uses TRBV6-6 and TRBJ2-1; D is unresolved. The length of the CDR3 is 13 residues. Trimming stripped 5 bases from V and 5 bases from J, with 10 bases between. The germline V gene has CDR1 MNHNY and CDR2 SVGAGI (reference sequence). The CDR3: CASSQDWHNEQFF. The CDR3, as DNA: TGTGCCAGCAGTCAAGACTGGCACAATGAGCAGTTCTTC.

Regarding this clone: A junction end diverges from the germline sequence, so it may reflect a read error. This rearrangement joins TRBV4-2 to TRBJ2-3, with 8 bases fitting TRBD2. Germline lookup yields CDR1 LGHNA and CDR2 YNFKEQ. This CDR3 region has 18 residues. The CDR3: CASSQDFLWAGGTDTQYF. As DNA, the CDR3 is TGTGCCAGCAGCCAAGATTTCCTTTGGGCGGGAGGCACCGATACGCAGTATTTT.

V is TRBV5-5 and J is TRBJ1-1; D possibly corresponds to TRBD1 (5 bases). Deletions cut 4 bases from V and 0 bases from J, with 16 bases between. The CDR3 covers 16 residues. Germline CDR1 and CDR2: SGHKS and YYEKEE (reference sequence). CDR3 region: CASSPPRLGVNTEAFF. Here the CDR3 DNA reads TGTGCCAGCAGCCCTCCCCGATTGGGGGTGAACACTGAAGCTTTCTTT.

The chain links TRBV12-5 to TRBJ1-2, with TRBD1 identical over 9 bases. Trimming removed 5 bases from V and 7 bases from J; junction bases left unmatched: 14. The CDR3 consists of 16 residues. Germline assignment: CDR1 LGHNT and CDR2 FRNRAP. CDR3 amino acids: CASGLTRDRDFCGYTF. The CDR3 nucleotides are TGTGCTAGTGGTCTTACCCGGGACAGGGACTTCTGTGGCTACACCTTC. The full variable domain, rest sourced from reference TRBV12-5 and TRBJ1-2, is DARVTQTPRHKVTEMGQEVTMRCQPILGHNTVFWYRQTMMQGLELLAYFRNRAPLDDSGMPKDRFSAEMPDATLATLKIQPSEPRDSAVYFCASGLTRDRDFCGYTFGSGTRLTVV.

The J gene is TRBJ1-1, the V gene TRBV4-1; 12 bases map to TRBD1. The J segment lost 1 base and the V segment lost 5 bases, leaving 2 bases of the junction unmatched. The CDR3 has 15 residues. Germline V gene sequence: CDR1 MGHRA, CDR2 YSYEKL. The CDR3 nucleotides read TGCGCCAGCAGCAAGGGACAGGGGGCGAACACTGAAGCTTTCTTT. Residues: CASSKGQGANTEAFF.

V is TRBV6-6 and J is TRBJ1-2, with 12 bases fitting TRBD1. V lost 5 bases, J lost 12 bases, and 4 bases stayed unmatched. The CDR3 spans 12 residues. Germline CDR1 and CDR2: MNHNY and SVGAGI (reference sequence). The CDR3 DNA reads TGTGCCAGCAGTGGGGACAGGGGGCTTCACACCTTC. It specifies CASSGDRGLHTF.

In DNA form, the CDR3 reads TGTGCCAGTAGTATAGGGGGGGTGTCAGGGCAAGGTGATGGCTACACCTTC. It encodes CASSIGGVSGQGDGYTF. The chain has TRBV19 and TRBJ1-2, with D maybe TRBD1 (5 bases). Germline V gene lookup returns CDR1 LNHDA and CDR2 SQIVND (reference sequence). With 1 base removed from V and 6 bases from J, the gap between germline ends came to 21 bases. The CDR3 is 17 residues long.

The V gene is TRBV10-3, the J gene TRBJ1-1; D is unclear. The CDR3 is 11 residues long. Trimming left V 6 bases short and J 5 bases short, with 7 bases between. Per the germline V gene, CDR1 is ENHRY and CDR2 is SYGVKD. The CDR3 DNA is TGTGCCATCAGCCGGGGAACTGAAGCTTTCTTT. Amino acid sequence: CAISRGTEAFF.

This clone was found once. The chain has TRBV10-3 and TRBJ1-2; D is possibly TRBD1 (6 bases). CDR3 length: 15 amino acids. V lost 0 bases, J lost 3 bases, and 11 bases lay in between. CDR1 is ENHRY, CDR2 SYGVKD, per germline. CDR3 sequence: CAISESGQRDYGYTF. CDR3 sequence (DNA): TGTGCCATCAGTGAGTCCGGACAGAGGGACTATGGCTACACCTTC.

To note about this clone: It is likely a read error, because the conserved phenylalanine at the end of the CDR3 is missing. The DNA is omitted, as the CDR3 cannot be located on it reliably, and the CDR3 follows TCRdb's listing. The chain couples TRBV28 to TRBJ1-1. Germline V gene lookup returns CDR1 MDHEN and CDR2 SYDVKM. Termini included, the CDR3 measures 11 amino acids. This CDR3 reads CASSLRGVGRR.

The CDR3 spells CASSVDLAGGSGEQFF. CDR3 nucleotide sequence: TGTGCCAGCAGCGTAGATCTAGCGGGTGGCTCGGGCGAGCAGTTCTTC. The chain carries TRBV9 and TRBJ2-1; TRBD2 matches at 8 bases. The CDR3 has 16 residues. Germline loops: CDR1 SGDLS, CDR2 YYNGEE. The V segment lost 0 bases and the J segment 10 bases; nucleotides outside the gene matches: 12.

The CDR3 loop is CASSTPGQRTEAFF. The CDR3 DNA reads TGTGCCAGCAGCACTCCGGGACAAAGGACTGAAGCTTTCTTT. The chain has TRBV6-6 and TRBJ1-1; possibly TRBD1 for D (6 bases). There are 14 residues in the CDR3. The V gene lost 6 bases and the J gene lost 5 bases, with 16 bases spanning the gap. Germline V CDR1 and CDR2: MNHNY, SVGAGI (reference sequence).

The chain carries TRBV7-8 and TRBJ1-6; TRBD1 aligns across 9 bases. The CDR3 has 14 residues. Germline trimming cut 6 bases from V and 5 bases from J; bases unmatched to any gene: 2. Germline lookup yields CDR1 SGHVS and CDR2 FQNEAQ. This CDR3 is CASRDRGDNSPLHF. The CDR3 DNA reads as TGTGCCAGCAGGGACAGGGGAGATAATTCACCCCTCCACTTT.